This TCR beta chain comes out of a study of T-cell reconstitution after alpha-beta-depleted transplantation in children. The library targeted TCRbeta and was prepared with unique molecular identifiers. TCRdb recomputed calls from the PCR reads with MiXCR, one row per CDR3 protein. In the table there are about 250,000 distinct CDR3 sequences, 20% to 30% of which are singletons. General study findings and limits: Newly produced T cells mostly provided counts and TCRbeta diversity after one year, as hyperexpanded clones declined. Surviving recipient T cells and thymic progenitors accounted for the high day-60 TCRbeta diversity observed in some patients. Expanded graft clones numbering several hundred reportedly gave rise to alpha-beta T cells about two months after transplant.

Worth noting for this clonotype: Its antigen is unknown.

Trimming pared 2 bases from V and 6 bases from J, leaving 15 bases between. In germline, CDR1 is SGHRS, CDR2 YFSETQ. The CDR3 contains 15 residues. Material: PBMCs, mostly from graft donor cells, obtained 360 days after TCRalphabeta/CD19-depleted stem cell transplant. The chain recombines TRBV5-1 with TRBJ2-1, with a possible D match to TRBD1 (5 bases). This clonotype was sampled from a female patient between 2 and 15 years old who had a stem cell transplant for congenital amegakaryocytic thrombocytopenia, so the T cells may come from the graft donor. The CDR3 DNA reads TGCGCCAGCAGCTTAACATCCATGGGGCCCAATGAGCAGTTCTTC. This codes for CASSLTSMGPNEQFF.